The 14 T cell receptor beta chains listed next were all sequenced from one sample in a study of cytomegalovirus exposure and HLA in healthy donors. The PCR contained 60 Vbeta and 13 Jbeta primers. Produced via immunoSEQ multiplex PCR; TCRdb's table is partial and in-frame only. This sample carries around 170,000 clones, roughly 77% of them seen once, and the ten largest clones take less than 2.5%. The sequenced sample consisted of PBMCs. These receptors all come from a woman between 25 and 40 years old in good health and CMV-seropositive.

The J gene is TRBJ1-5, the V gene TRBV27, with D perhaps matching TRBD1 (5 bases). In germline, CDR1 is MNHEY, CDR2 SMNVEV (reference sequence). The CDR3 consists of 16 residues. The germline V and J ends were trimmed by 5 bases and 7 bases, with 21 bases remaining between them. CDR3 amino acids: CASSPLRKGRDQPQHF. The CDR3 bases are TGTGCCAGCAGTCCCCTTCGCAAAGGGCGGGACCAGCCCCAGCATTTT.

As concerns this clone: This specimen includes other DNA sequences encoding the same CDR3. This rearrangement joins TRBV27 to TRBJ2-2, with 8 bases identical to TRBD2. Per the germline V gene, CDR1 is MNHEY and CDR2 is SMNVEV (reference sequence). The CDR3 runs to 15 residues. The V segment lost 5 bases and the J segment 6 bases; nucleotides outside the gene matches: 8. This CDR3 is CASSPRTGGAGELFF. CDR3 DNA sequence: TGTGCCAGCAGTCCGCGGACCGGGGGGGCCGGGGAGCTGTTTTTT.

V is TRBV6-5 and J is TRBJ1-2; 9 bases map to TRBD1. The CDR3 totals 14 residues. Germline V gives CDR1 MNHEY, CDR2 SVGAGI. V shed 4 bases, J shed 4 bases, and the junction held 4 bases outside the gene matches. The chain's CDR3 is CASSSGQGTYGYTF. The CDR3 DNA sequence: TGTGCCAGCAGTTCGGGACAGGGAACCTATGGCTACACCTTC.

The CDR3 protein is CASSHGTGEVNEQYF. CDR3 sequence (DNA): TGTGCCAGCAGCCATGGGACAGGGGAAGTCAACGAGCAGTACTTC. This chain links TRBV9 with TRBJ2-7; 10 nucleotides agree with TRBD1. The CDR3 is 15 residues long. The germline V gene has CDR1 SGDLS and CDR2 YYNGEE. The J segment lost 5 bases and the V segment lost 4 bases, leaving 9 bases of the junction unmatched.

The chain is built from TRBV5-1 and TRBJ1-1, with D possibly TRBD1 on 5 matching bases. The CDR3 loop spans 16 amino acids. V lost 0 bases, J lost 0 bases, and 12 bases lay in between. CDR1 and CDR2 (germline): SGHRS, YFSETQ. This chain's CDR3 is CASSLGGAVLNTEAFF. CDR3 sequence (DNA): TGCGCCAGCAGCTTGGGCGGGGCAGTACTGAACACTGAAGCTTTCTTT. The whole variable domain, remainder taken from reference TRBV5-1 and TRBJ1-1, is KAGVTQTPRYLIKTRGQQVTLSCSPISGHRSVSWYQQTPGQGLQFLFEYFSETQRNKGNFPGRFSGRQFSNSRSEMNVSTLELGDSALYLCASSLGGAVLNTEAFFGQGTRLTVV.

This clone showed up just a few times. J is TRBJ1-2 and V is TRBV19; D is ambiguous. This CDR3 is 13 amino acids long. With 5 bases removed from V and 4 bases from J, the gap between germline ends came to 11 bases. CDR1 is LNHDA, CDR2 SQIVND, per germline (reference sequence). For the CDR3, the DNA is TGTGCCAGTAGTCGGAACGGGTTCTATGGCTACACCTTC. This gives the protein CASSRNGFYGYTF. Complete variable domain (other parts from reference TRBV19 and TRBJ1-2): DGGITQSPKYLFRKEGQNVTLSCEQNLNHDAMYWYRQDPGQGLRLIYYSQIVNDFQKGDIAEGYSVSREKKESFPLTVTSAQKNPTAFYLCASSRNGFYGYTFGSGTRLTVV.

The rearrangement links TRBV7-2 to TRBJ2-7; 7 nucleotides line up with TRBD1. The V segment lost 2 bases and the J segment 7 bases; nucleotides outside the gene matches: 8. The CDR3 runs to 14 residues. From germline, CDR1 is SGHTA and CDR2 FQGNSA. CDR3 loop: CASSLPGQPREQYF. CDR3 nucleotides: TGTGCCAGCAGCTTACCGGGACAGCCGAGGGAGCAGTACTTC.

The V call is TRBV2, the J call TRBJ1-5, with no clear D. This CDR3 region has 13 residues. Trimming left V 4 bases short and J 4 bases short, with 8 bases between. From germline, CDR1 is SNHLY and CDR2 FYNNEI. The CDR3 region is CASSVDLNQPQHF. The CDR3, as DNA: TGTGCCAGCAGTGTAGATCTGAATCAGCCCCAGCATTTT.

This chain joins TRBV4-1 and TRBJ2-5; 8 bases line up with TRBD2. V trimming: 4 bases; J trimming: 4 bases; junction bases outside the gene matches: 2. CDR3 length: 13 amino acids. Looked up from germline, CDR1 is MGHRA and CDR2 is YSYEKL. In DNA form, the CDR3 reads TGCGCCAGCAGCCTCCTAGCGGGAGAGACCCAGTACTTC. It translates to CASSLLAGETQYF.

The gene calls are TRBV28 and TRBJ1-4; D possibly corresponds to TRBD1 (6 bases). Germline loops: CDR1 MDHEN, CDR2 SYDVKM. The CDR3 has 15 amino acids. Trimming pared 5 bases from V and 6 bases from J, leaving 16 bases between. CDR3 in amino acids: CASSENRAGHEKLFF. The CDR3 coding sequence is TGTGCCAGCAGTGAGAACAGGGCCGGGCATGAAAAACTGTTTTTT.

This sequence joins TRBV6-6 and TRBJ1-5; a possible D gene is TRBD1 (6 bases). The CDR3 contains 13 residues. Germline V CDR1 and CDR2: MNHNY, SVGAGI (reference sequence). V lost 9 bases and J 3 bases, leaving 12 bases between the germline ends. The CDR3 loop is CASSGVINQPQHF. The DNA of the CDR3 is TGTGCCAGTTCAGGGGTGATCAATCAGCCCCAGCATTTT.

This chain uses TRBV9 with TRBJ1-2, with 9 bases identical to TRBD1. This CDR3 is 15 amino acids long. Per the germline V gene, CDR1 is SGDLS and CDR2 is YYNGEE. The V and J ends lost 3 bases and 8 bases, in that order; junction bases with no gene match: 11. The CDR3, as DNA: TGTGCCAGCAGCGCTAATCAGGACAGGGGCTACGGCTACACCTTC. It is translated as CASSANQDRGYGYTF.

This rearrangement joins TRBV6-6 to TRBJ1-2; 8 nucleotides line up with TRBD1. CDR1 is MNHNY and CDR2 is SVGAGI in the germline V gene (reference sequence). After removal of 2 bases from V and 3 bases from J, the junction contained 2 bases not matched to a gene. This CDR3 region has 14 residues. The chain's CDR3 is CASSYPDRDYGYTF. The CDR3 DNA reads as TGTGCCAGCAGTTACCCGGACAGGGACTATGGCTACACCTTC.

This rearrangement joins TRBV5-1 to TRBJ2-3; 8 bases map to TRBD2. Germline V gene sequence: CDR1 SGHRS, CDR2 YFSETQ. With 7 bases clipped from V and 0 bases from J, the junction kept 7 bases outside the gene matches. CDR3 length: 15 amino acids. CDR3 in amino acids: CASFRGGDSTDTQYF. The DNA of the CDR3 is TGCGCCAGCTTTCGGGGGGGCGACAGCACAGATACGCAGTATTTT.